This entry lists 21 T cell receptor beta chains sequenced from one sample in a study of CD8 T cells in ankylosing spondylitis. Each CDR3 protein is one row after TCRdb ran MiXCR on the 5' RACE reads. Among about 240,000 distinct CDR3 sequences listed, 8.6% were seen once. Sequencing used blood, either unsorted or a sorted T cell fraction (not recorded which). The receptors were sampled from a male donor with ankylosing spondylitis or in good health (not recorded which).

The sample holds many counts of this clonotype. The chain links TRBV18 to TRBJ1-5, with D possibly being TRBD1 (5 bases). Looked up from germline, CDR1 is KGHSH and CDR2 is LQKENI. The CDR3 length is 13 residues. Trimming removed 3 bases from V and 7 bases from J, with 10 bases in between. The CDR3 sequence: CASSPGPEQPQHF. CDR3 sequence (DNA): TGTGCCAGCTCACCGGGGCCGGAGCAGCCCCAGCATTTT.

V is TRBV15 and J is TRBJ2-7, with D perhaps given as TRBD1 or TRBD2 (5 bases each). Germline lookup yields CDR1 LNHNV and CDR2 YYDKDF (reference sequence). Trimming took 0 bases from V and 2 from J, leaving 11 bases between them. This CDR3 has 15 amino acids. The DNA for the CDR3 is TGTGCCACCAGCAGAGATCGAGGGGATCCCTACGAGCAGTACTTC. This sequence encodes CATSRDRGDPYEQYF.

This clonotype has at least ten counts. The J gene is TRBJ1-2, the V gene TRBV12-3 or TRBV12-4; D call uncertain. The CDR3 has 16 residues. Trimming took 6 bases from V and 3 from J, leaving 20 bases between them. CDR3 in amino acids: CASRSLVEPRDYGYTF. The DNA of the CDR3 is TGTGCCAGCAGATCATTAGTGGAACCGCGGGACTATGGCTACACCTTC.

This clonotype came up a few times. The V and J genes are TRBV12-3 or TRBV12-4 and TRBJ2-1; 9 nucleotides align to TRBD2. The CDR3 is 15 residues long. V shed 6 bases and J 9 bases; nucleotides not matched to a gene: 12. The CDR3 loop is CASSPLVAGAGEQFF. CDR3 sequence (DNA): TGTGCCAGCAGCCCCCTAGTAGCGGGGGCCGGTGAGCAGTTCTTC.

There are many counts of this clonotype. The gene calls are TRBV4-1 and TRBJ1-3; TRBD1 is a possible D gene (5 bases). This CDR3 is 16 amino acids long. V dropped 1 base and J dropped 4 bases, with 14 bases sitting between them. Germline CDR1 MGHRA, CDR2 YSYEKL. This CDR3 is CASSQGASGYGNTIYF. The CDR3 DNA reads TGCGCCAGCAGCCAAGGAGCCTCAGGGTACGGAAACACCATATATTTT.

In its sample, this clonotype was seen many times. The genes are TRBV7-2 and TRBJ2-3; 8 bases map to TRBD2. Germline loops: CDR1 SGHTA, CDR2 FQGNSA. The V gene end was trimmed by 3 bases and the J gene end by 0 bases; junction bases not matched to a gene: 5. The CDR3 sequence is 16 residues long. The CDR3 DNA reads as TGTGCCAGCAGCTTGGATAGCGGGATTAGCACAGATACGCAGTATTTT. Translated: CASSLDSGISTDTQYF.

Many counts were recorded for this clonotype. The V gene is TRBV6-6, the J gene TRBJ1-6; a weak D match, TRBD1 (6 bases). The CDR3 has 13 amino acids. Germline assignment: CDR1 MNHNY and CDR2 SVGAGI (reference sequence). V lost 10 bases and J 5 bases, leaving 12 bases between the germline ends. CDR3 DNA sequence: TGTGCCACCAGGGCAGGGGATAATTCACCCCTCCACTTT. Residues: CATRAGDNSPLHF.

Ten or more counts support this clonotype. The rearrangement joins TRBV5-1 to TRBJ2-7, with D perhaps matching TRBD2 (6 bases). Germline V gives CDR1 SGHRS, CDR2 YFSETQ. Trimming removed 4 bases at V and 3 bases at J, with 8 bases between. The CDR3 sequence is 12 residues long. As DNA, the CDR3 is TGCGCCAGCAGCCCGGACTACTACGAGCAGTACTTC. Translation: CASSPDYYEQYF.

This clonotype was picked up many times. The chain links TRBV9 to TRBJ2-7, with 7 positions matching TRBD1. The CDR3 sequence is 15 residues long. From germline, CDR1 is SGDLS and CDR2 YYNGEE. V dropped 4 bases and J dropped 2; count of bases not matched to a gene: 9. The CDR3 DNA follows: TGTGCCAGCAGCCCTACGACAGGGAGAACCTACGAGCAGTACTTC. It codes for CASSPTTGRTYEQYF.

This clonotype appeared a few times. This rearrangement joins TRBV30 to TRBJ2-3; D ambiguous. Looked up from germline, CDR1 is GTSNPN and CDR2 is SVGIG (reference sequence). With 3 bases removed from V and 0 bases from J, the gap between germline ends came to 10 bases. CDR3 length: 14 residues. The CDR3 loop is CAWRASTSTDTQYF. CDR3 bases: TGTGCCTGGAGGGCTAGTACTAGCACAGATACGCAGTATTTT.

The chain recombines TRBV12-3 or TRBV12-4 with TRBJ2-5; D remains ambiguous. The CDR3 contains 15 residues. V was clipped by 8 bases and J by 0 bases, with 16 bases between them. The CDR3 region has the DNA TGTGCCAGCCACCTGGGCGGCAGAGACCAAGAGACCCAGTACTTC. It translates to CASHLGGRDQETQYF.

This clonotype came up many times. The CDR3 is CASSLVMGGEGSPLHF. The CDR3 nucleotides read TGTGCCAGCAGCTTAGTTATGGGGGGTGAGGGGTCACCCCTCCACTTT. The chain has TRBV7-2 and TRBJ1-6; D may be TRBD1 (5 bases). Trimming pared 1 base from V and 10 bases from J, leaving 17 bases between. CDR3 size: 16 residues. CDR1 is SGHTA and CDR2 is FQGNSA in the germline V gene.

J is TRBJ2-1 and V is TRBV6-2 or TRBV6-3; TRBD1 agrees at 10 bases. The germline V gene has CDR1 MNHEY and CDR2 SVGEGT. This CDR3 is 15 amino acids long. V lost 2 bases to trimming and J lost 6 bases; unmatched junction nucleotides: 4. CDR3 DNA: TGTGCCAGCAGTTACCCCGGGACAGGGGTCAATGAGCAGTTCTTC. Amino acid sequence: CASSYPGTGVNEQFF.

In this sample, this clonotype turned up many times. This chain joins TRBV7-2 and TRBJ1-1; 8 positions agree with TRBD1. V was clipped by 1 base and J by 5 bases; unmatched bases: 9. This CDR3 contains 16 residues. Germline CDR1 is SGHTA and CDR2 is FQGNSA. In DNA form, the CDR3 reads TGTGCCAGCAGCTTAGTGCCAGGGGGCGTAAAAACTGAAGCTTTCTTT. It yields the protein CASSLVPGGVKTEAFF.

This clonotype came up many times. The chain joins TRBV20-1 to TRBJ1-5, with a tentative D call TRBD1 (5 bases). V gave up 0 bases and J gave up 3 bases, with 15 bases separating them. This CDR3 is 16 amino acids long. The germline gives CDR1 DFQATT, CDR2 SNEGSKA (reference sequence). The CDR3 loop is CSARDRETEYNQPQHF. CDR3 sequence (DNA): TGCAGTGCTAGAGATAGAGAGACAGAGTACAATCAGCCCCAGCATTTT.

Many counts were recorded for this clonotype. The chain joins TRBV4-1 to TRBJ1-2, with D maybe TRBD1 (5 bases). This CDR3 contains 15 residues. Germline CDR1 and CDR2: MGHRA and YSYEKL. V dropped 4 bases and J dropped 3 bases, with 15 bases sitting between them. CDR3 nucleotide sequence: TGCGCCAGCAGCCCAACGACCGTCAGGGACTATGGCTACACCTTC. Translating it yields CASSPTTVRDYGYTF.

This clonotype was detected many times. The rearrangement uses TRBV19 and TRBJ2-2; TRBD1 aligns across 8 bases. The CDR3 is 14 amino acids. Germline V lookup: CDR1 LNHDA, CDR2 SQIVND (reference sequence). Trimming at V came to 5 bases and at J to 6 bases, leaving 5 bases not matched to a gene. For the CDR3, the DNA is TGTGCCAGTAGTTTCCGGACAGGGCCCGGGGAGCTGTTTTTT. Encoded protein: CASSFRTGPGELFF.

This chain links TRBV20-1 with TRBJ2-1, with 8 bases lining up with TRBD2. Germline CDR1 and CDR2: DFQATT and SNEGSKA (reference sequence). V gave up 4 bases and J gave up 9 bases; unmatched junction bases: 11. There are 14 residues in the CDR3. The CDR3 loop reads CSAKVGRAVGEQFF. The CDR3 DNA follows: TGCAGTGCTAAAGTCGGGAGGGCCGTCGGTGAGCAGTTCTTC.

The table lists this clonotype with many counts. The rearrangement joins TRBV10-3 to TRBJ1-6; D ambiguous. Trimming removed 3 bases at V and 8 bases at J, with 14 bases between. The V gene's germline CDR1 is ENHRY and CDR2 SYGVKD. The CDR3 loop spans 15 amino acids. CDR3 amino acids: CAISEEGGGYSPLHF. DNA for the CDR3: TGTGCCATCAGTGAAGAGGGCGGAGGATATTCACCCCTCCACTTT.

This clonotype was counted many times. The V and J genes are TRBV20-1 and TRBJ2-7; TRBD1 matches 7 bases. The germline CDR1 and CDR2 sequences are DFQATT and SNEGSKA (reference sequence). CDR3 length: 14 residues. Unmatched junction bases numbered 6, after V lost 4 bases and J lost 0 bases. In nucleotides, the CDR3 is TGCAGTGCTATCGACAGGGACAGCTCCTACGAGCAGTACTTC. This codes for CSAIDRDSSYEQYF.

This clonotype was counted ten times or more. The J gene is TRBJ2-7, the V gene TRBV10-3; D is unclear. This CDR3 is built from 11 residues. Per the germline V gene, CDR1 is ENHRY and CDR2 is SYGVKD. V was trimmed by 3 bases and J by 2 bases, leaving 2 bases between them. This chain's CDR3 is CAISETYEQYF. CDR3 coding DNA: TGTGCCATCAGTGAAACCTACGAGCAGTACTTC.